Shown below are 12 T cell receptor beta chains from a single sample sequenced in a study of T cells in localized non-small cell lung cancer. Clones were read by immunoSEQ multiplex PCR, and TCRdb kept only the in-frame ones, dropping some. The repertoire holds about 31,000 clones, with roughly 88% as singletons. The sequences come from peripheral blood mononuclear cells, collected before any cancer treatment. Every receptor here comes from a woman aged 35 to 75 with stage III lung adenocarcinoma.

This chain uses TRBV5-6 with TRBJ2-7; D is unresolved. Germline-derived CDR1 and CDR2 are SGHDT and YYEEEE. The CDR3 loop spans 13 amino acids. V gave up 2 bases and J gave up 2 bases, with 8 bases separating them. The CDR3, as DNA: TGTGCCAGCAGCTTCGAAGAGGCCTACGAGCAGTACTTC. Translated: CASSFEEAYEQYF.

The rearrangement joins TRBV5-3 to TRBJ1-1; TRBD1 is a possible D gene (5 bases). TRBV5-3 counts as an open reading frame of uncertain function. This CDR3 region has 14 residues. V dropped 0 bases and J dropped 8 bases, with 14 bases sitting between them. This CDR3 is CARSLGGAGTEAFF. In DNA, the CDR3 is TGTGCCAGAAGCTTGGGTGGGGCTGGGACCGAAGCTTTCTTT.

J is TRBJ2-3 and V is TRBV4-2; D is undetermined. Germline CDR1 LGHNA, CDR2 YNFKEQ. There are 13 residues in the CDR3. Trimming cost V 0 bases and J 0 bases, with 1 base left between them. CDR3 in DNA: TGTGCCAGCAGCCAAGAAAGCACAGATACGCAGTATTTT. This gives the protein CASSQESTDTQYF.

J is TRBJ2-7 and V is TRBV7-8; D unresolved. V lost 5 bases to trimming and J lost 1 base, with 12 bases between them. This CDR3 is 14 amino acids long. Per the germline V gene, CDR1 is SGHVS and CDR2 is FQNEAQ. The CDR3 region has the DNA TGTGCCAGCAGCAGCAGACGTGGATCCTACGAGCAGTACTTC. This codes for CASSSRRGSYEQYF.

The chain is built from TRBV6-1 and TRBJ2-5; D uncertain. The V gene's germline CDR1 is MNHNS and CDR2 SASEGT. CDR3 length: 12 amino acids. V was shortened by 4 bases and J by 13 bases, with 16 bases between the two germline ends. The CDR3 here is CASSGPDTVPYF. CDR3 coding DNA: TGTGCCAGCAGTGGACCCGACACCGTCCCGTACTTC.

The chain carries TRBV2 and TRBJ2-5; possible D gene TRBD2, 6 bases. The germline V gene encodes CDR1 SNHLY and CDR2 FYNNEI. V lost 7 bases and J 4 bases, leaving 7 bases between the germline ends. The CDR3 contains 11 residues. CDR3 protein: CASMGGETQYF. The DNA for the CDR3 is TGTGCCAGCATGGGAGGAGAGACCCAGTACTTC.

The chain joins TRBV7-2 to TRBJ1-6; unclear D gene. The CDR3 length is 14 residues. V was shortened by 5 bases and J by 6 bases, with 11 bases between the two germline ends. The V gene's germline CDR1 is SGHTA and CDR2 FQGNSA. For the CDR3, the DNA is TGTGCCAGCAGCCTAAACCCCCGTAATTCACCCCTCCACTTT. Protein: CASSLNPRNSPLHF.

This clone has only a few counts. The V and J genes are TRBV14 and TRBJ2-1; D might be TRBD2 (5 bases). Trimming left V 4 bases short and J 0 bases short, with 13 bases between. Germline CDR1 is SGHDN and CDR2 is FVKESK. The CDR3 has 16 amino acids. For the CDR3, the DNA is TGTGCCAGCAGCCCGTCCCTTGGGAGCTCCTACAATGAGCAGTTCTTC. Amino acid sequence: CASSPSLGSSYNEQFF.

The CDR3 reads CASSWGRHTEAFF. CDR3 nucleotide sequence: TGTGCCAGCAGCTGGGGCAGGCACACTGAAGCTTTCTTT. The genes are TRBV25-1 and TRBJ1-1; maybe TRBD1 (5 bases). CDR3 length: 13 amino acids. Trimming stripped 6 bases from V and 3 bases from J, with 11 bases between. Germline-derived CDR1 and CDR2 are MGHDK and SYGVNS.

The chain has TRBV28 and TRBJ2-2; 9 bases align to TRBD1. The CDR3 covers 17 residues. From germline, CDR1 is MDHEN and CDR2 SYDVKM. Trimming at V came to 5 bases and at J to 7 bases, leaving 14 bases not matched to a gene. DNA for the CDR3: TGTGCCAGCAGTCCTTTGGGCGGAACAGGGGGCATCGGGGAGCTGTTTTTT. Its protein is CASSPLGGTGGIGELFF.

The chain uses TRBV6-5 and TRBJ1-1; D gene ambiguous. Germline V CDR1 and CDR2: MNHEY, SVGAGI. V was pared by 2 bases and J by 1 base, with 5 bases between. The CDR3 runs 13 residues. CDR3 DNA: TGTGCCAGCAGTTACGGGGAGAACACTGAAGCTTTCTTT. Residues: CASSYGENTEAFF.

The chain recombines TRBV9 with TRBJ1-1, with 8 bases aligning to TRBD1. J lost 0 bases, V lost 3 bases, and 7 bases had no gene match. The CDR3 consists of 16 residues. In germline, CDR1 is SGDLS, CDR2 YYNGEE. CDR3 in DNA: TGTGCCAGCAGCGCCCCGCCGGGACAGGTGAACACTGAAGCTTTCTTT. Translated: CASSAPPGQVNTEAFF.